The 32 T cell receptor beta chains presented below share a single source sample, sequenced in a study of blood T cell repertoires in COVID-19 (dated by TCRdb to between 2020 and 2021). The library was built by means of the immunoSEQ multiplex PCR assay. The table comes from immuneACCESS by way of TCRdb, which keeps in-frame sequences with V and J called. Part of the clones is missing from these tables; in studies checked, under half for an unresolved V gene and the rest for unknown reasons. The sample records about 130,000 clones, roughly four fifths of which are singletons. More than 10% of the sample is taken by the ten largest. The sequenced material came from peripheral blood. The receptor source for this set is a human donor in a cohort sampled during active COVID-19.

This clone was found a few times. This chain links TRBV19 with TRBJ1-5; D is perhaps TRBD1 (5 bases). Trimming took 5 bases from V and 0 from J, leaving 8 bases between them. The germline CDR1 and CDR2 sequences are LNHDA and SQIVND (reference sequence). The length of the CDR3 is 14 residues. CDR3 amino acids: CASSRTTSNQPQHF. As DNA, the CDR3 is TGTGCCAGTAGTCGGACAACTAGCAATCAGCCCCAGCATTTT. Combining the CDR3 with reference TRBV19 and TRBJ1-5 gives the whole variable domain DGGITQSPKYLFRKEGQNVTLSCEQNLNHDAMYWYRQDPGQGLRLIYYSQIVNDFQKGDIAEGYSVSREKKESFPLTVTSAQKNPTAFYLCASSRTTSNQPQHFGDGTRLSIL.

V is TRBV7-3 and J is TRBJ2-6, with D possibly TRBD2 on 5 matching bases. Germline CDR1 and CDR2: SGHTA and FQGTGA. The germline V and J ends were trimmed by 5 bases and 2 bases, with 10 bases remaining between them. There are 15 residues in the CDR3. CDR3 sequence (DNA): TGTGCCAGCAGCGATCTGGGAGCTGGGGCCAACGTCCTGACTTTC. This sequence encodes CASSDLGAGANVLTF.

The rearrangement uses TRBV5-1 and TRBJ2-2; TRBD1 is a possible D gene (6 bases). Germline-derived CDR1 and CDR2 are SGHRS and YFSETQ. V was clipped by 1 base and J by 5 bases, with 12 bases between them. This CDR3 is 15 amino acids long. Here the CDR3 DNA reads TGCGCCAGCAGCTTGAGGGTCCAGGGGACCGGGGAGCTGTTTTTT. Amino acid sequence: CASSLRVQGTGELFF.

The table lists this clone with a few counts. This chain uses TRBV5-1 with TRBJ2-7, with TRBD1 identical over 7 bases. Germline-derived CDR1 and CDR2 are SGHRS and YFSETQ. Losses at the gene ends were 1 base for V and 7 bases for J; bases not matched to a gene: 2. The CDR3 spans 12 residues. CDR3 sequence: CASSLTGEEQYF. The CDR3 DNA is TGCGCCAGCAGCTTGACAGGGGAAGAGCAGTACTTC.

As DNA, the CDR3 is TGTGCCTGGAGGGGCACCGGGACAGCTCTGTCTGGAAACACCATATATTTT. This codes for CAWRGTGTALSGNTIYF. V usage is TRBV30 and J usage is TRBJ1-3, with 7 bases lining up with TRBD1. CDR1 is GTSNPN and CDR2 is SVGIG in the germline V gene (reference sequence). The CDR3 is 17 amino acids. Germline trimming cut 3 bases from V and 1 base from J; bases unmatched to any gene: 12.

This chain uses TRBV12-5 with TRBJ2-4; unclear D gene. The V end was cut by 5 bases, the J end by 0 bases, with 8 bases between. The CDR3 contains 14 residues. Germline V gene data show CDR1 as LGHNT and CDR2 as FRNRAP. The CDR3 is CASGPGLAKNIQYF. The CDR3 DNA reads TGTGCTAGTGGTCCCGGGTTAGCCAAAAACATTCAGTACTTC.

A single count supports this clone. The J gene is TRBJ1-6, the V gene TRBV5-8; 8 positions agree with TRBD1. Germline values: CDR1 SGHTS, CDR2 YDEGEE. CDR3 size: 15 residues. J gave up 6 bases and V 3 bases, and 5 bases lay outside the gene matches. CDR3 nucleotides: TGTGCCAGCAGCTGGGGAGACAGGGGTAATTCACCCCTCCACTTT. Translating gives CASSWGDRGNSPLHF.

This clone was detected only a few times. The chain is built from TRBV6-6 and TRBJ1-3; the D is unclear. This CDR3 region has 16 residues. Trimming cost V 0 bases and J 0 bases, with 9 bases left between them. From germline, CDR1 is MNHNY and CDR2 SVGAGI (reference sequence). The chain's CDR3 is CASSYSTASSGNTIYF. The CDR3 DNA reads as TGTGCCAGCAGTTACTCGACTGCCAGCTCTGGAAACACCATATATTTT.

V and J are TRBV11-3 and TRBJ2-2; no clear D gene. The germline V gene has CDR1 SGHNT and CDR2 YENEEA. Deletions cut 1 base from V and 6 bases from J, with 6 bases between. The length of the CDR3 is 13 residues. Here the CDR3 reads CASSLALAGELFF. As DNA, the CDR3 is TGTGCCAGCAGCTTAGCTTTAGCCGGGGAGCTGTTTTTT. Filled out from reference TRBV11-3 and TRBJ2-2, the complete variable domain reads EAGVVQSPRYKIIEKKQPVAFWCNPISGHNTLYWYLQNLGQGPELLIRYENEEAVDDSQLPKDRFSAERLKGVDSTLKIQPAELGDSAVYLCASSLALAGELFFGEGSRLTVL.

In its sample, this clone was seen once. This chain joins TRBV7-8 and TRBJ1-3; no firm D call. Germline V gene sequence: CDR1 SGHVS, CDR2 FQNEAQ. This CDR3 comprises 18 residues. Trimming shortened V by 4 bases and J by 0 bases, and 19 bases separated the two germline ends. CDR3 residues: CASSSTRERPSSGNTIYF. CDR3 coding DNA: TGTGCCAGCAGCTCGACCCGGGAACGCCCGAGCTCTGGAAACACCATATATTTT.

Here the CDR3 DNA reads TGTGCCAGCAGCCACTCTCCCGGGACTAGCGGGGGGCACTCCTACAATGAGCAGTTCTTC. This encodes CASSHSPGTSGGHSYNEQFF. The chain couples TRBV6-6 to TRBJ2-1, with 15 bases aligning to TRBD2. CDR1 MNHNY and CDR2 SVGAGI come from the germline V gene (reference sequence). V trimming: 6 bases; J trimming: 0 bases; junction bases outside the gene matches: 12. This CDR3 contains 20 residues.

The rearrangement uses TRBV19 and TRBJ1-5; D is unclear. V was pared by 3 bases and J by 2 bases, with 8 bases between. This CDR3 comprises 14 residues. Germline V gene data show CDR1 as LNHDA and CDR2 as SQIVND (reference sequence). In DNA, the CDR3 is TGTGCCAGTAGTATCAGCAGGCGCAATCAGCCCCAGCATTTT. This translates into CASSISRRNQPQHF.

The J gene is TRBJ2-7, the V gene TRBV29-1; 8 bases match TRBD1. J lost 0 bases, V lost 5 bases, and 6 bases had no gene match. This CDR3 has 14 amino acids. Germline CDR1 SQVTM, CDR2 ANQGSEA. CDR3 protein: CSVSPGGNSYEQYF. DNA for the CDR3: TGCAGCGTTAGCCCAGGGGGCAACTCCTACGAGCAGTACTTC.

The chain carries TRBV6-6 and TRBJ2-3; D is unclear. Deletions cut 0 bases from V and 4 bases from J, with 5 bases between. This CDR3 region has 13 residues. The germline gives CDR1 MNHNY, CDR2 SVGAGI (reference sequence). CDR3 protein: CASSYSFADTQYF. Written as DNA, the CDR3 is TGTGCCAGCAGTTACTCGTTCGCAGATACGCAGTATTTT.

About this clone itself: The same CDR3 is also encoded by other DNA sequences in this sample. The genes are TRBV3-1 (or the pseudogene TRBV3-2) and TRBJ1-1; TRBD1 might be the D (5 bases). Germline V CDR1 and CDR2: LGHDT, YNNKEL (reference sequence). The V and J ends lost 1 base and 1 base respectively, with 7 bases between them. This CDR3 is built from 14 residues. CDR3 coding DNA: TGTGCCAGCAGCCAAGTCGGGGGGAACACTGAAGCTTTCTTT. It translates to CASSQVGGNTEAFF.

The rearrangement links TRBV3-1 (or the pseudogene TRBV3-2) to TRBJ1-5; 8 positions match TRBD1. The CDR3 is made up of 14 amino acids. J lost 4 bases, V lost 6 bases, and 5 bases had no gene match. CDR1 and CDR2 (germline): LGHDT, YNNKEL (reference sequence). In nucleotides, the CDR3 is TGTGCCAGCAGTTCGACAGGGGAGAATCAGCCCCAGCATTTT. This translates into CASSSTGENQPQHF.

This chain connects TRBV27 to TRBJ2-3, with D unresolved. The germline V gene has CDR1 MNHEY and CDR2 SMNVEV (reference sequence). With 1 base removed from V and 2 bases from J, the gap between germline ends came to 16 bases. There are 17 residues in the CDR3. The CDR3 loop is CASSLFTSSLNTDTQYF. As DNA, the CDR3 is TGTGCCAGCAGTTTATTTACCTCCTCACTCAACACAGATACGCAGTATTTT.

This clone came up a few times. The V and J genes are TRBV7-9 and TRBJ2-2; the match to TRBD2 covers 9 bases. The CDR3 loop spans 17 amino acids. V was clipped by 3 bases and J by 1 base; unmatched bases: 6. Germline CDR1 and CDR2: SEHNR and FQNEAQ (reference sequence). DNA for the CDR3: TGTGCCAGCAGCTTTCCTTCTAGCGGGGTGAACACCGGGGAGCTGTTTTTT. Residues: CASSFPSSGVNTGELFF. Using reference TRBV7-9 and TRBJ2-2 for the parts outside the CDR3, the full variable domain is DTGVSQNPRHKITKRGQNVTFRCDPISEHNRLYWYRQTLGQGPEFLTYFQNEAQLEKSRLLSDRFSAERPKGSFSTLEIQRTEQGDSAMYLCASSFPSSGVNTGELFFGEGSRLTVL.

This clone turned up a few times. The rearrangement uses TRBV10-2 and TRBJ2-5; D is perhaps TRBD1 (5 bases). The CDR3 length is 13 residues. CDR1 and CDR2 from the germline V gene are WSHSY and SAAADI. Trimming pared 4 bases from V and 1 base from J, leaving 7 bases between. The CDR3 region has the DNA TGCGCCAGCAGTGCAGGGCGCCAAGAGACCCAGTACTTC. Its translation: CASSAGRQETQYF.

The gene calls are TRBV27 and TRBJ2-7, with D possibly being TRBD2 (6 bases). The V gene's germline CDR1 is MNHEY and CDR2 SMNVEV (reference sequence). CDR3 length: 16 residues. V was cut by 6 bases and J by 0 bases, with 18 bases left in between. The DNA of the CDR3 is TGTGCCAGCAGCCGACTAGTGGGGCTGAGCTCCTACGAGCAGTACTTC. Encoded protein: CASSRLVGLSSYEQYF.

The chain carries TRBV6-4 and TRBJ2-2; D gene unclear. The CDR3 has 13 residues. Trimming stripped 6 bases from V and 0 bases from J, with 5 bases between. CDR1 is MRHNA and CDR2 is SNTAGT in the germline V gene. CDR3 coding DNA: TGTGCCAGCAGAACAGCGAACACCGGGGAGCTGTTTTTT. Its protein product is CASRTANTGELFF.

CDR3 in amino acids: CASSPPRRTANEKLFF. As DNA, the CDR3 is TGTGCCAGCAGCCCCCCCCGAAGGACAGCTAATGAAAAACTGTTTTTT. The V gene is TRBV7-8, the J gene TRBJ1-4; a possible D gene is TRBD1 (6 bases). The CDR3 has 16 residues. The germline CDR1 and CDR2 sequences are SGHVS and FQNEAQ. V was shortened by 5 bases and J by 3 bases, with 16 bases between the two germline ends.

This clone occurred once. The chain has TRBV2 and TRBJ1-4; D not resolved. The CDR3 loop spans 14 amino acids. Trimming shortened V by 7 bases and J by 8 bases, and 17 bases separated the two germline ends. Per the germline V gene, CDR1 is SNHLY and CDR2 is FYNNEI. The CDR3 protein is CASKTGRTGEKLFF. DNA of the CDR3: TGTGCCAGCAAAACTGGGAGAACGGGGGAAAAACTGTTTTTT.

The chain joins TRBV3-1 (or the pseudogene TRBV3-2) to TRBJ2-7; D is perhaps TRBD2 (6 bases). Germline V CDR1 and CDR2: LGHDT, YNNKEL (reference sequence). The V gene lost 5 bases and the J gene lost 7 bases, with 12 bases spanning the gap. There are 12 residues in the CDR3. The CDR3 protein is CASSSGTLEQYF. In nucleotides, the CDR3 is TGTGCCAGCAGCTCCGGGACTCTGGAGCAGTACTTC.

The chain links TRBV3-1 (or the pseudogene TRBV3-2) to TRBJ1-4; TRBD1 agrees at 7 bases. CDR1 is LGHDT, CDR2 YNNKEL, per germline (reference sequence). CDR3 length: 16 amino acids. The ends lost 3 bases at V and 8 bases at J; junction bases unmatched: 12. CDR3 residues: CASSHGVEGAREKLFF. For the CDR3, the DNA is TGTGCCAGCAGCCACGGAGTAGAGGGGGCGCGGGAAAAACTGTTTTTT.

The chain carries TRBV7-6 and TRBJ2-1; TRBD2 matches 9 bases. The germline CDR1 and CDR2 sequences are SGHVS and FNYEAQ. The CDR3 is 17 amino acids. V was pared by 2 bases and J by 9 bases, with 14 bases of the junction left unmatched. CDR3 in DNA: TGTGCCAGCAGCTTATCTGTATGGCGGGGGGGCTTATTTGAGCAGTTCTTC. Amino acids: CASSLSVWRGGLFEQFF.

This clone came up a few times. The chain combines TRBV11-2 with TRBJ1-2; no definite D call. CDR3 length: 14 residues. V lost 8 bases and J lost 4, with 17 bases in between. Per germline, CDR1 SGHAT and CDR2 FQNNGV. CDR3 loop: CASQDGRAGYGYTF. CDR3 nucleotides: TGTGCCAGCCAAGACGGAAGAGCAGGCTATGGCTACACCTTC.

This chain links TRBV10-1 with TRBJ2-3; 11 bases agree with TRBD2. Germline V gene data show CDR1 as WNHNN and CDR2 as SYGVQD (reference sequence). This CDR3 contains 15 residues. Trimming took 6 bases from V and 2 from J; bases not matched to a gene: 4. In DNA, the CDR3 is TGCGCCAGCAGCCAACTAGCGGGGGCCACAGATACGCAGTATTTT. This encodes CASSQLAGATDTQYF.

This clone was counted between two and nine times. The chain carries TRBV16 and TRBJ2-3, with 8 bases lining up with TRBD1. This CDR3 is built from 16 residues. V lost 5 bases and J lost 5; bases outside the gene matches: 12. In germline, CDR1 is KGHSY, CDR2 FQNENV. The CDR3 reads CASSDSGQGAQDTQYF. In DNA, the CDR3 is TGTGCCAGCAGCGACTCTGGTCAGGGGGCCCAAGATACGCAGTATTTT.

V usage is TRBV6-4 and J usage is TRBJ2-3, with 8 bases matching TRBD2. Germline values: CDR1 MRHNA, CDR2 SNTAGT. The CDR3 covers 17 residues. The trim removed 0 bases at V and 5 bases at J, leaving 10 bases unmatched. As DNA, the CDR3 is TGTGCCAGCAGTGACTCGTCAGGGCGGGGGGCCGGAGATACGCAGTATTTT. Its protein product is CASSDSSGRGAGDTQYF.

CDR3 residues: CASSLGEETYGYTF. CDR3 bases: TGTGCCAGCAGCTTGGGAGAGGAGACTTATGGCTACACCTTC. The rearrangement uses TRBV5-4 and TRBJ1-2; no clear D. V lost 0 bases to trimming and J lost 5 bases, with 11 bases between them. Germline V gives CDR1 SGHNT, CDR2 YYREEE (reference sequence). This CDR3 contains 14 residues.

This chain uses TRBV28 with TRBJ2-6; 7 nucleotides line up with TRBD1. This CDR3 is 15 amino acids long. Losses at the gene ends were 6 bases for V and 4 bases for J; bases not matched to a gene: 6. Germline CDR1 is MDHEN and CDR2 is SYDVKM. CDR3 in DNA: TGTGCCAGCAGCCCCACAGGGGCCGGGGCCAACGTCCTGACTTTC. This encodes CASSPTGAGANVLTF.